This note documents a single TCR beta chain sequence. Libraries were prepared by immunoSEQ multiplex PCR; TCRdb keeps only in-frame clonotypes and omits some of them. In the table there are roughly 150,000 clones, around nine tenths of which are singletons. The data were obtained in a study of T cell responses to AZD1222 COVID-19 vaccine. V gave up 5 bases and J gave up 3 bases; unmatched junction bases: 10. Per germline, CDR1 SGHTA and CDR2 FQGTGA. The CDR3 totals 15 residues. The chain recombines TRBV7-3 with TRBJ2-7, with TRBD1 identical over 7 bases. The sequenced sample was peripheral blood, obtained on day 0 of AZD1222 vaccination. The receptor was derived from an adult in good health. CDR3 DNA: TGTGCCAGCAGCCCAGAGGGACAGAGGGACTACGAGCAGTACTTC. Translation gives CASSPEGQRDYEQYF.